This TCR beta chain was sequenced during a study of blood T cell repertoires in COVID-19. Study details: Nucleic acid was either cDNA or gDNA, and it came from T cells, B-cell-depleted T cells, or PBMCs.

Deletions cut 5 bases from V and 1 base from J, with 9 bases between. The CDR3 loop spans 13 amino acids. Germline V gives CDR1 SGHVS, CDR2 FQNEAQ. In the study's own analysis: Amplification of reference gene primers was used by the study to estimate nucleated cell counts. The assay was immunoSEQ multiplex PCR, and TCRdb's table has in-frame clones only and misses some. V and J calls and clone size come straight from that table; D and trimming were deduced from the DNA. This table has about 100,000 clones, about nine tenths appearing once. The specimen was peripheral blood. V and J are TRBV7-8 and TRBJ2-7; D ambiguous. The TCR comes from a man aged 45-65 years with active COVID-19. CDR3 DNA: TGTGCCAGCAGCCCAAGAGGATCCTACGAGCAGTACTTC. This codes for CASSPRGSYEQYF.